The 29 T cell receptor beta chains below all came from one sample that was sequenced in a study of CD8 T cells in Susac syndrome. RNA was extracted with the RNeasy kit, and a quantity of about 0.45 to 1 ug was reverse transcribed using random hexamers. TCRdb reprocessed the immunoSEQ multiplex PCR reads with MiXCR, giving one entry per CDR3 protein. The table shows tens of thousands of distinct CDR3 sequences, with just under 95% occurring only once. The sequencing input was CD4+ T cells from PBMCs. Receptors originate from a human donor with Susac syndrome.

This chain uses TRBV30 with TRBJ1-1; possibly TRBD1 for D (5 bases). The CDR3 length is 13 residues. Germline V gene lookup returns CDR1 GTSNPN and CDR2 SVGIG (reference sequence). The germline V and J ends were trimmed by 0 bases and 5 bases, with 10 bases remaining between them. As DNA, the CDR3 is TGTGCCTGGAGTGTAATCTGGGGGACTGAAGCTTTCTTT. This sequence encodes CAWSVIWGTEAFF. The whole variable domain, filled in from reference TRBV30 and TRBJ1-1, reads SQTIHQWPATLVQPVGSPLSLECTVEGTSNPNLYWYRQAAGRGLQLLFYSVGIGQISSEVPQNLSASRPQDRQFILSSKKLLLSDSGFYLCAWSVIWGTEAFFGQGTRLTVV.

V is TRBV7-2 and J is TRBJ2-3, with 12 bases aligning to TRBD2. Per germline, CDR1 SGHTA and CDR2 FQGNSA. The CDR3 consists of 16 residues. J was trimmed by 0 bases and V by 6 bases; bases with no gene match: 4. CDR3 nucleotides: TGTGCCAGCAGTTTCGGGACTAGCGGGAGCACAGATACGCAGTATTTT. Protein sequence: CASSFGTSGSTDTQYF. Filled out from reference TRBV7-2 and TRBJ2-3, the complete variable domain reads GAGVSQSPSNKVTEKGKDVELRCDPISGHTALYWYRQSLGQGLEFLIYFQGNSAPDKSGLPSDRFSAERTGGSVSTLTIQRTQQEDSAVYLCASSFGTSGSTDTQYFGPGTRLTVL.

CDR3 DNA: TGTGCCAGCAGTTCGCAGGGGTCCTCCTACGAGCAGTACTTC. Amino acid sequence: CASSSQGSSYEQYF. V gene TRBV12-3 or TRBV12-4 combines with J gene TRBJ2-7, with TRBD1 as a possible D gene (6 bases). CDR3 length: 14 residues. Between the trimmed V and J ends, which lost 4 bases and 0 bases, there was a span of 10 bases.

V is TRBV27 and J is TRBJ2-7, with TRBD1 identical over 7 bases. This CDR3 has 13 residues. Trimming at V came to 6 bases and at J to 5 bases, leaving 7 bases not matched to a gene. Per the germline V gene, CDR1 is MNHEY and CDR2 is SMNVEV (reference sequence). In DNA, the CDR3 is TGTGCCAGCAGCCCGGACAGGAGCGACGAGCAGTACTTC. It encodes CASSPDRSDEQYF.

The chain employs TRBV28 and TRBJ2-3, with 14 bases fitting TRBD2. The CDR3 is made up of 17 amino acids. The germline V gene encodes CDR1 MDHEN and CDR2 SYDVKM. The J segment lost 3 bases and the V segment lost 3 bases, leaving 5 bases of the junction unmatched. CDR3 region: CASSLIGTSGGTDTQYF. For the CDR3, the DNA is TGTGCCAGCAGTTTGATCGGGACTAGCGGGGGAACAGATACGCAGTATTTT.

This CDR3 is CSVESIQEKDYEQYF. The CDR3 nucleotides read TGCAGCGTTGAGTCAATACAGGAGAAGGACTACGAGCAGTACTTC. The chain employs TRBV29-1 and TRBJ2-7; the D gene is possibly TRBD1 (5 bases). Trimming pared 3 bases from V and 3 bases from J, leaving 18 bases between. CDR1 and CDR2 (germline): SQVTM, ANQGSEA. This CDR3 has 15 amino acids.

As regards this clonotype: An end of the junction differs from the germline gene, which may be a read error. This chain connects TRBV6-5 to TRBJ2-1; TRBD2 aligns across 10 bases. The CDR3 extends over 14 amino acids. Germline V gives CDR1 MNHEY, CDR2 SVGAGI. The CDR3, as DNA: TGTGCCAGCACCTCAGCGGGGGGGCCGGTCGAATACCTCTTC. It encodes CASTSAGGPVEYLF.

This chain joins TRBV9 and TRBJ2-1; 13 positions agree with TRBD2. From germline, CDR1 is SGDLS and CDR2 YYNGEE. The junction had 6 bases not matched to a gene; V was cut back by 2 bases and J by 13 bases. The CDR3 consists of 14 residues. CDR3 in amino acids: CASSVGTSGVEQFF. DNA of the CDR3: TGTGCCAGCAGCGTGGGGACTAGCGGGGTGGAACAGTTCTTC.

The V call is TRBV12-3 or TRBV12-4, the J call TRBJ2-3; perhaps TRBD2 as D (5 bases). The CDR3 is 13 residues long. Trimming stripped 3 bases from V and 1 base from J, with 5 bases between. For the CDR3, the DNA is TGTGCCAGCAGTTTCGGGGGCACAGATACGCAGTATTTT. Encoded protein: CASSFGGTDTQYF.

The chain has TRBV3-1 and TRBJ1-2, with TRBD1 matching 8 bases. V trimming: 1 base; J trimming: 8 bases; junction bases outside the gene matches: 3. The germline gives CDR1 LGHDT, CDR2 YNNKEL (reference sequence). This CDR3 region has 13 residues. CDR3 sequence reads: CASSQAGGSGYTF. Here the CDR3 DNA reads TGTGCCAGCAGCCAAGCAGGGGGCAGCGGCTACACCTTC.

This clonotype was seen just once. The chain uses TRBV20-1 and TRBJ2-7; D is possibly TRBD1 (5 bases). Germline values: CDR1 DFQATT, CDR2 SNEGSKA (reference sequence). Trimming took off 3 bases at V and 1 base at J, with 10 bases between the two ends. This CDR3 has 13 amino acids. The CDR3, as DNA: TGCAGTGCTAGTAGTCGACAGTCCTACGAGCAGTACTTC. Its protein product is CSASSRQSYEQYF.

The chain recombines TRBV5-1 with TRBJ2-1, with 9 bases identical to TRBD2. Trimming cost V 3 bases and J 14 bases; bases outside gene matches: 15. The CDR3 has 15 residues. Per germline, CDR1 SGHRS and CDR2 YFSETQ. CDR3 DNA: TGCGCCAGCAGCTCGGACCCCGCTAGCGGGGAAGAGGAGTTCTTC. Protein sequence: CASSSDPASGEEEFF. The full variable domain, in which reference TRBV5-1 and TRBJ2-1 provide the parts outside the CDR3, is KAGVTQTPRYLIKTRGQQVTLSCSPISGHRSVSWYQQTPGQGLQFLFEYFSETQRNKGNFPGRFSGRQFSNSRSEMNVSTLELGDSALYLCASSSDPASGEEEFFGPGTRLTVL.

The chain recombines TRBV3-1 with TRBJ1-5, with 7 positions matching TRBD1. Germline V gives CDR1 LGHDT, CDR2 YNNKEL (reference sequence). The CDR3 runs 17 residues. After removal of 1 base from V and 0 bases from J, the junction contained 6 bases not matched to a gene. The CDR3 sequence: CASSQGQGRISNQPQHF. The CDR3, as DNA: TGTGCCAGCAGCCAAGGACAGGGTAGGATTAGCAATCAGCCCCAGCATTTT.

This chain connects TRBV20-1 to TRBJ2-3; weak D call: TRBD2 (5 bases). The CDR3 totals 13 residues. Germline V gene lookup returns CDR1 DFQATT and CDR2 SNEGSKA (reference sequence). Trimming shortened V by 6 bases and J by 4 bases, and 14 bases separated the two germline ends. CDR3 protein: CSATGLSADTQYF. The CDR3 DNA reads as TGCAGTGCCACCGGGCTTAGCGCAGATACGCAGTATTTT.

The chain recombines TRBV20-1 with TRBJ2-1, with D maybe TRBD1 (5 bases). V was clipped by 1 base and J by 3 bases, with 10 bases between them. The CDR3 loop spans 14 amino acids. The V gene's germline CDR1 is DFQATT and CDR2 SNEGSKA (reference sequence). CDR3 DNA: TGCAGTGCTAGAGTTACAGGCGTCTACAATGAGCAGTTCTTC. Protein: CSARVTGVYNEQFF.

The chain uses TRBV9 and TRBJ1-3; D is undetermined. V lost 4 bases and J lost 4, with 9 bases in between. The CDR3 runs 13 residues. CDR1 and CDR2 (germline): SGDLS, YYNGEE. CDR3 sequence reads: CASSSWSGNTIYF. In DNA form, the CDR3 reads TGTGCCAGCAGCTCGTGGTCCGGAAACACCATATATTTT.

The chain combines TRBV7-9 with TRBJ2-3; 9 positions agree with TRBD2. Trimming took 3 bases from V and 1 from J; bases not matched to a gene: 5. Germline-derived CDR1 and CDR2 are SEHNR and FQNEAQ (reference sequence). The CDR3 is 16 residues long. CDR3 bases: TGTGCCAGCAGCTTCCAAAGCGGGGGGCGCACAGATACGCAGTATTTT. This translates into CASSFQSGGRTDTQYF.

J is TRBJ2-3 and V is TRBV12-3 or TRBV12-4; unclear D gene. The CDR3 totals 12 residues. V gave up 8 bases and J gave up 2 bases, with 8 bases separating them. CDR3: CASDKSTDTQYF. In DNA, the CDR3 is TGTGCCAGCGACAAATCCACAGATACGCAGTATTTT.

The chain carries TRBV12-3 or TRBV12-4 and TRBJ2-3; 11 bases are a match to TRBD2. J gave up 4 bases and V 7 bases, and 4 bases lay outside the gene matches. There are 14 residues in the CDR3. CDR3 sequence (DNA): TGTGCCAGCAATCCTAGCGGGGGGTCAGATACGCAGTATTTT. Its translation is CASNPSGGSDTQYF.

The chain joins TRBV18 to TRBJ1-1; no firm D call. The CDR3 length is 13 residues. V was cut by 3 bases and J by 0 bases, with 5 bases left in between. CDR1 is KGHSH, CDR2 LQKENI, per germline. The CDR3 coding sequence is TGTGCCAGCTCACCTAGTATGAACACTGAAGCTTTCTTT. Translation: CASSPSMNTEAFF.

The chain joins TRBV6-6 to TRBJ2-1; D not resolved. From germline, CDR1 is MNHNY and CDR2 SVGAGI (reference sequence). The CDR3 sequence is 10 residues long. Between the trimmed V and J ends, which lost 8 bases and 4 bases, there was a span of 3 bases. CDR3 loop: CASSYNEQFF. The CDR3 DNA follows: TGTGCCAGCTCGTACAATGAGCAGTTCTTC.

This clonotype is a singleton in its sample. The chain is built from TRBV4-1 and TRBJ1-1; TRBD1 is a possible D gene (5 bases). Trimming took 0 bases from V and 4 from J, leaving 15 bases between them. Germline V gives CDR1 MGHRA, CDR2 YSYEKL. The CDR3 is 16 amino acids. CDR3 in amino acids: CASSQDEGQGGTEAFF. In DNA form, the CDR3 reads TGCGCCAGCAGCCAAGACGAAGGGCAGGGAGGCACTGAAGCTTTCTTT.

CDR3 residues: CASSFSGEGKETQYF. The DNA for the CDR3 is TGTGCCAGCAGCTTCAGCGGCGAGGGTAAAGAGACCCAGTACTTC. The rearrangement links TRBV12-3 or TRBV12-4 to TRBJ2-5, with TRBD2 as a possible D gene (5 bases). This CDR3 spans 15 amino acids. V lost 6 bases and J 3 bases, leaving 17 bases between the germline ends.

The chain recombines TRBV24-1 with TRBJ1-4; D may be TRBD1 (5 bases). Trimming pared 7 bases from V and 4 bases from J, leaving 6 bases between. Germline CDR1 is KGHDR and CDR2 is SFDVKD. The CDR3 is 12 amino acids. The CDR3 sequence is CATRDNNEKLFF. DNA of the CDR3: TGTGCCACCAGGGACAATAATGAAAAACTGTTTTTT.

As DNA, the CDR3 is TGTGCCAGCAGTCAGAGAGGTAGCGGGGGGGCCTACGAGCAGTACTTC. This sequence encodes CASSQRGSGGAYEQYF. This chain uses TRBV7-2 with TRBJ2-7; TRBD2 matches 11 bases. CDR1 and CDR2 (germline): SGHTA, FQGNSA. The CDR3 contains 16 residues. With V trimmed by 6 bases and J by 2 bases, 9 bases remained unmatched.

The genes are TRBV12-3 or TRBV12-4 and TRBJ2-5, with D possibly matching TRBD2 (5 bases). V lost 3 bases, J lost 5 bases, and 13 bases lay in between. This CDR3 has 14 amino acids. The CDR3 nucleotides read TGTGCCAGCAGTTTCACTAGTAGGGTTGAGACCCAGTACTTC. This encodes CASSFTSRVETQYF.

The J gene is TRBJ2-2, the V gene TRBV6-2 or TRBV6-3; D might be TRBD2 (6 bases). This CDR3 comprises 17 residues. Trimming cost V 2 bases and J 5 bases, with 18 bases left between them. Germline assignment: CDR1 MNHEY and CDR2 SVGEGT. The CDR3 coding sequence is TGTGCCAGCAGTTACCCAATTTCGAGTGCGGGGACCGGGGAGCTGTTTTTT. Amino acids: CASSYPISSAGTGELFF.

The rearrangement joins TRBV7-2 to TRBJ2-1; D uncertain. Trimming cost V 4 bases and J 0 bases, with 7 bases left between them. Germline CDR1 SGHTA, CDR2 FQGNSA. CDR3 size: 14 residues. The CDR3 region is CASSSGSSYNEQFF. The CDR3 nucleotides are TGTGCCAGCAGCTCGGGTAGCTCCTACAATGAGCAGTTCTTC. The entire variable domain, with the rest obtained from reference TRBV7-2 and TRBJ2-1, is as follows: GAGVSQSPSNKVTEKGKDVELRCDPISGHTALYWYRQSLGQGLEFLIYFQGNSAPDKSGLPSDRFSAERTGGSVSTLTIQRTQQEDSAVYLCASSSGSSYNEQFFGPGTRLTVL.

V gene TRBV5-6 combines with J gene TRBJ1-1, with D unresolved. V gave up 1 base and J gave up 6 bases, with 13 bases separating them. The CDR3 has 14 amino acids. The V gene's germline CDR1 is SGHDT and CDR2 YYEEEE. The CDR3 region has the DNA TGTGCCAGCAGCTTGCGGCTTCTCGGGGCTGAAGCTTTCTTT. Translating it yields CASSLRLLGAEAFF. The full variable domain, in which reference TRBV5-6 and TRBJ1-1 provide the parts outside the CDR3, is DAGVTQSPTHLIKTRGQQVTLRCSPKSGHDTVSWYQQALGQGPQFIFQYYEEEERQRGNFPDRFSGHQFPNYSSELNVNALLLGDSALYLCASSLRLLGAEAFFGQGTRLTVV.